Listed below are T cell receptor beta chains from one sample, sequenced in a study of vaccination effects on CD4 cells after COVID-19. Libraries were prepared by immunoSEQ multiplex PCR; TCRdb keeps only in-frame clonotypes and omits some of them. This table holds 35,000 to 55,000 clones, around 76% found once. Antigen specificity for these receptors is unknown. The sample here was CD4+ T cells from PBMCs cultured with SARS-CoV-2 spike peptides, taken before COVID-19 vaccination. These receptors all stem from a human donor who received a COVID-19 vaccine. The CDR3 runs from the conserved cysteine through the conserved F or W. A D gene is named only where the DNA matches it firmly. Some rows have no size entry. The others give once, few or many, or a class for an expanded clone.

j_call: TRBJ1-2
v_call: TRBV14
clone_size: NA
d_call: NA
cdr3_aa: CASSQGLNYGYTF
cdr3_nt: TGTGCCAGCAGCCAAGGGCTTAACTATGGCTACACCTTC

j_call: TRBJ2-3
v_call: TRBV4-3
clone_size: NA
d_call: NA
cdr3_aa: CASSQGLTGRSTDTQYF
cdr3_nt: TGCGCCAGCAGCCAAGGGTTGACAGGTCGTTCCACAGATACGCAGTATTTT

j_call: TRBJ1-3
v_call: TRBV4-3
clone_size: NA
d_call: NA
cdr3_aa: CASSPSISGSGNTIYF
cdr3_nt: TGCGCCAGCAGCCCAAGCATCTCAGGCAGCGGAAACACCATATATTTT

j_call: TRBJ2-2
v_call: TRBV20-1
clone_size: NA
d_call: TRBD2
cdr3_aa: CSASPGGSLGELFF
cdr3_nt: TGCAGTGCTAGTCCGGGGGGGAGCCTCGGGGAGCTGTTTTTT

j_call: TRBJ2-2
v_call: TRBV6-6
clone_size: NA
d_call: NA
cdr3_aa: CASSYSESGTGELFF
cdr3_nt: TGTGCCAGCAGTTACTCGGAATCTGGCACCGGGGAGCTGTTTTTT

j_call: TRBJ2-1
v_call: TRBV30
clone_size: few
d_call: NA
cdr3_aa: CAWSLGRGQRSSSYNEQFF
cdr3_nt: TGTGCCTGGAGTCTAGGTAGAGGTCAGCGGAGCAGCTCCTACAATGAGCAGTTCTTC

j_call: TRBJ1-1
v_call: TRBV5-1
clone_size: few
d_call: NA
cdr3_aa: CASSAQGHTEAFF
cdr3_nt: TGCGCCAGCAGCGCACAGGGTCACACTGAAGCTTTCTTT

j_call: TRBJ1-1
v_call: TRBV10-2
clone_size: NA
d_call: NA
cdr3_aa: CASSERSRGVENTEAFF
cdr3_nt: TGCGCCAGCAGTGAACGTTCAAGAGGTGTTGAGAACACTGAAGCTTTCTTT

j_call: TRBJ2-1
v_call: TRBV29-1
clone_size: NA
d_call: NA
cdr3_aa: CSVELVSLGEQFF
cdr3_nt: TGCAGCGTTGAACTAGTTTCTCTTGGTGAGCAGTTCTTC

j_call: TRBJ1-5
v_call: TRBV15
clone_size: NA
d_call: NA
cdr3_aa: CATSRKGTANSNQPQHF
cdr3_nt: TGTGCCACCAGCAGAAAAGGGACTGCCAATAGCAATCAGCCCCAGCATTTT

j_call: TRBJ2-3
v_call: TRBV4-1
clone_size: NA
d_call: TRBD2
cdr3_aa: CASMRGSGGASTDTQYF
cdr3_nt: TGCGCCAGCATGAGGGGTAGCGGGGGGGCTAGCACAGATACGCAGTATTTT

j_call: TRBJ1-1
v_call: TRBV5-1
clone_size: NA
d_call: TRBD1
cdr3_aa: CASRDRGAEAFF
cdr3_nt: TGCGCCAGTCGAGACAGGGGCGCTGAAGCTTTCTTT

j_call: TRBJ2-5
v_call: TRBV25-1
clone_size: NA
d_call: NA
cdr3_aa: CASSELGGRETQYF
cdr3_nt: TGTGCCAGCAGTGAATTGGGGGGCCGGGAGACCCAGTACTTC

j_call: TRBJ2-3
v_call: TRBV18
clone_size: NA
d_call: NA
cdr3_aa: CASSPPGAGARTDTQYF
cdr3_nt: TGTGCCAGCTCACCACCGGGGGCGGGGGCCCGCACAGATACGCAGTATTTT

j_call: TRBJ2-1
v_call: TRBV6-2/TRBV6-3
clone_size: NA
d_call: TRBD1
cdr3_aa: CASSNPGTASYNEQFF
cdr3_nt: TGTGCCAGCAGTAATCCCGGGACAGCCTCCTACAATGAGCAGTTCTTC

j_call: TRBJ1-2
v_call: TRBV5-1
clone_size: NA
d_call: NA
cdr3_aa: CASSLPPSGYTF
cdr3_nt: TGCGCCAGCAGCTTGCCCCCCAGCGGCTACACCTTC

j_call: TRBJ2-3
v_call: TRBV3-1/TRBV3-2
clone_size: NA
d_call: TRBD1
cdr3_aa: CASSQDLGQGGPDTQYF
cdr3_nt: TGTGCCAGCAGCCAAGATCTGGGACAGGGGGGGCCAGATACGCAGTATTTT

j_call: TRBJ2-3
v_call: TRBV3-1/TRBV3-2
clone_size: NA
d_call: TRBD1
cdr3_aa: CASSQQGADTQYF
cdr3_nt: TGTGCCAGCAGCCAACAGGGGGCAGATACGCAGTATTTT

j_call: TRBJ2-5
v_call: TRBV18
clone_size: NA
d_call: TRBD1
cdr3_aa: CASSQQTGSGETQYF
cdr3_nt: TGTGCCAGCTCACAACAGACAGGGTCGGGAGAGACCCAGTACTTC

j_call: TRBJ2-5
v_call: TRBV15
clone_size: NA
d_call: NA
cdr3_aa: CATSREIGPEATQYF
cdr3_nt: TGTGCCACCAGCAGAGAGATAGGCCCGGAGGCGACCCAGTACTTC

j_call: TRBJ1-1
v_call: TRBV28
clone_size: NA
d_call: NA
cdr3_aa: CASRWGITEAFF
cdr3_nt: TGTGCCAGCAGGTGGGGTATCACTGAAGCTTTCTTT

j_call: TRBJ2-1
v_call: TRBV11-3
clone_size: few
d_call: NA
cdr3_aa: CASSLGKGFPNEQFF
cdr3_nt: TGTGCCAGCAGCCTGGGTAAGGGGTTCCCGAATGAGCAGTTCTTC

j_call: TRBJ2-1
v_call: TRBV5-1
clone_size: NA
d_call: NA
cdr3_aa: CASSLDFTYNEQFF
cdr3_nt: TGCGCCAGCAGCCTGGACTTTACCTACAATGAGCAGTTCTTC

j_call: TRBJ2-1
v_call: TRBV6-5
clone_size: NA
d_call: NA
cdr3_aa: CASSLGDNEQFF
cdr3_nt: TGTGCCAGCAGCCTCGGGGACAATGAGCAGTTCTTC

j_call: TRBJ1-3
v_call: TRBV18
clone_size: NA
d_call: NA
cdr3_aa: CASSGQLDFSGNTIYF
cdr3_nt: TGTGCCAGCTCCGGACAGCTTGATTTCTCTGGAAACACCATATATTTT

j_call: TRBJ1-2
v_call: TRBV7-2
clone_size: NA
d_call: NA
cdr3_aa: CASSLALYGYTF
cdr3_nt: TGTGCCAGCAGCTTAGCCCTCTATGGCTACACCTTC

j_call: TRBJ1-2
v_call: TRBV12-3/TRBV12-4
clone_size: NA
d_call: NA
cdr3_aa: CASSLGGRGYTF
cdr3_nt: TGTGCCAGCAGTTTAGGTGGACGGGGCTACACCTTC

j_call: TRBJ2-5
v_call: TRBV9
clone_size: NA
d_call: TRBD2
cdr3_aa: CASSVRLASETQYF
cdr3_nt: TGTGCCAGCAGCGTCCGACTAGCTAGCGAGACCCAGTACTTC

j_call: TRBJ1-5
v_call: TRBV3-1/TRBV3-2
clone_size: NA
d_call: NA
cdr3_aa: CASSQGGQPQHF
cdr3_nt: TGTGCCAGCAGCCAAGGGGGACAGCCCCAGCATTTT

j_call: TRBJ1-2
v_call: TRBV5-5
clone_size: NA
d_call: NA
cdr3_aa: CASSLEGNYGYTF
cdr3_nt: TGTGCCAGCAGCTTGGAAGGAAACTATGGCTACACCTTC

j_call: TRBJ1-1
v_call: TRBV27
clone_size: NA
d_call: NA
cdr3_aa: CASSGPNTEAFF
cdr3_nt: TGTGCCAGCAGTGGACCTAACACTGAAGCTTTCTTT

j_call: TRBJ2-3
v_call: TRBV5-1
clone_size: NA
d_call: TRBD2
cdr3_aa: CASSLPSGGGQDTQYF
cdr3_nt: TGCGCCAGCAGCCTCCCTAGCGGGGGGGGGCAGGATACGCAGTATTTT

j_call: TRBJ2-2
v_call: TRBV6-4
clone_size: NA
d_call: NA
cdr3_aa: CASSDSPGGELFF
cdr3_nt: TGTGCCAGCAGTGACTCGCCAGGCGGGGAGCTGTTTTTT

j_call: TRBJ1-4
v_call: TRBV27
clone_size: NA
d_call: NA
cdr3_aa: CASSFLGTNEKLFF
cdr3_nt: TGTGCCAGCAGTTTTTTAGGCACTAATGAAAAACTGTTTTTT

j_call: TRBJ2-5
v_call: TRBV30
clone_size: NA
d_call: TRBD1
cdr3_aa: CAWSLTQGAQETQYF
cdr3_nt: TGTGCCTGGAGTCTTACCCAGGGGGCCCAAGAGACCCAGTACTTC

j_call: TRBJ2-1
v_call: TRBV5-6
clone_size: NA
d_call: NA
cdr3_aa: CASSRVGGPEQFF
cdr3_nt: TGTGCCAGCAGCCGCGTGGGGGGTCCTGAGCAGTTCTTC

j_call: TRBJ2-3
v_call: TRBV6-5
clone_size: NA
d_call: NA
cdr3_aa: CASSRGDTQYF
cdr3_nt: TGTGCCAGCAGTAGAGGTGATACGCAGTATTTT

j_call: TRBJ1-6
v_call: TRBV27
clone_size: medium-sized
d_call: TRBD1
cdr3_aa: CASRSTGELSYNSPLHF
cdr3_nt: TGTGCCAGCAGGTCTACAGGGGAGCTGTCCTATAATTCACCCCTCCACTTT

j_call: TRBJ1-6
v_call: TRBV14
clone_size: once
d_call: NA
cdr3_aa: CASSPTLAHSPLHF
cdr3_nt: TGTGCCAGCAGTCCGACCCTGGCCCATTCACCCCTCCACTTT

j_call: TRBJ1-5
v_call: TRBV5-6
clone_size: NA
d_call: NA
cdr3_aa: CASSSEGNQPQHF
cdr3_nt: TGTGCCAGCAGCTCCGAAGGGAATCAGCCCCAGCATTTT

j_call: TRBJ1-5
v_call: TRBV19
clone_size: NA
d_call: NA
cdr3_aa: CASSIWGNNQPQHF
cdr3_nt: TGTGCCAGTAGTATTTGGGGAAACAATCAGCCCCAGCATTTT

j_call: TRBJ2-5
v_call: TRBV6-2/TRBV6-3
clone_size: NA
d_call: NA
cdr3_aa: CASSSNRGAKTQYF
cdr3_nt: TGTGCCAGCAGCTCGAATAGGGGCGCGAAGACCCAGTACTTC

j_call: TRBJ1-4
v_call: TRBV7-2
clone_size: NA
d_call: NA
cdr3_aa: CASSHTALNEKLFF
cdr3_nt: TGTGCCAGCAGCCATACAGCCCTTAATGAAAAACTGTTTTTT

j_call: TRBJ1-3
v_call: TRBV5-8
clone_size: NA
d_call: NA
cdr3_aa: CASSLSQGSQNTIYF
cdr3_nt: TGTGCCAGCAGCCTGTCCCAGGGGAGCCAAAACACCATATATTTT

j_call: TRBJ2-5
v_call: TRBV29-1
clone_size: few
d_call: NA
cdr3_aa: CSVHQGGETQYF
cdr3_nt: TGCAGCGTTCACCAGGGGGGGGAGACCCAGTACTTC

j_call: TRBJ2-2
v_call: TRBV5-5
clone_size: NA
d_call: NA
cdr3_aa: CASSLVLNTGELFF
cdr3_nt: TGTGCCAGCAGCTTGGTTCTGAACACCGGGGAGCTGTTTTTT

j_call: TRBJ2-5
v_call: TRBV27
clone_size: NA
d_call: NA
cdr3_aa: CASSPLLTGGETQYF
cdr3_nt: TGTGCCAGCAGTCCTCTCTTAACCGGCGGCGAGACCCAGTACTTC

j_call: TRBJ1-1
v_call: TRBV28
clone_size: NA
d_call: NA
cdr3_aa: CASTLMGEVLNTEAFF
cdr3_nt: TGTGCCAGCACCCTTATGGGGGAGGTTCTGAACACTGAAGCTTTCTTT

j_call: TRBJ1-1
v_call: TRBV7-3
clone_size: once
d_call: TRBD1
cdr3_aa: CASSPRQGALSTEAFF
cdr3_nt: TGTGCCAGCAGCCCGAGACAGGGGGCTTTGAGTACTGAAGCTTTCTTT

j_call: TRBJ1-2
v_call: TRBV19
clone_size: few
d_call: NA
cdr3_aa: CASTGGSGYTF
cdr3_nt: TGTGCCAGTACGGGGGGATCTGGCTACACCTTC

j_call: TRBJ1-4
v_call: TRBV6-4
clone_size: NA
d_call: NA
cdr3_aa: CASSDSKDRRNEKLFF
cdr3_nt: TGTGCCAGCAGTGACTCGAAAGACAGGCGAAATGAAAAACTGTTTTTT

j_call: TRBJ2-3
v_call: TRBV19
clone_size: NA
d_call: TRBD2
cdr3_aa: CASSPGLAGDSSLDTQYF
cdr3_nt: TGTGCCAGTAGTCCCGGACTAGCGGGGGACTCGTCATTGGATACGCAGTATTTT

j_call: TRBJ1-2
v_call: TRBV6-5
clone_size: NA
d_call: NA
cdr3_aa: CASSYSSGTNYGYTF
cdr3_nt: TGTGCCAGCAGTTACTCGTCGGGAACTAACTATGGCTACACCTTC